The source of this TCR beta chain is a study of PD-L1 blockade in urothelial cancer. Looking at the study overall: Timepoints chosen for blood analysis were 3 weeks (second dose) and 6 weeks after treatment start. The median T cell count in blood samples was over 140,000.

Study-wide results and caveats: Durable-benefit cases showed more tumor-associated blood clone expansion at 3 weeks.

Some clones are missing from TCRdb's copy, which holds only in-frame ones; the method was immunoSEQ multiplex PCR. Of 70,000 to 85,000 clones in the sample, less than 90% are singletons; the top ten hold approximately 4.7%. Trimming took 6 bases from V and 1 from J; bases not matched to a gene: 7. CDR1 SNHLY and CDR2 FYNNEI come from the germline V gene. This CDR3 comprises 15 residues. This clone is labeled medium-sized. Its cognate antigen is unknown. Locally advanced or metastatic urothelial carcinoma affected the patients. The chain is built from TRBV2 and TRBJ2-7; 9 positions agree with TRBD1. Sequencing used PBMCs, obtained around atezolizumab (anti-PD-L1) treatment. The TCR comes from a man in his 70s with urothelial cancer. The CDR3 DNA reads TGTGCCAGCAGCGCAGGGACAGGGCTTTCCTACGAGCAGTACTTC. This sequence encodes CASSAGTGLSYEQYF.